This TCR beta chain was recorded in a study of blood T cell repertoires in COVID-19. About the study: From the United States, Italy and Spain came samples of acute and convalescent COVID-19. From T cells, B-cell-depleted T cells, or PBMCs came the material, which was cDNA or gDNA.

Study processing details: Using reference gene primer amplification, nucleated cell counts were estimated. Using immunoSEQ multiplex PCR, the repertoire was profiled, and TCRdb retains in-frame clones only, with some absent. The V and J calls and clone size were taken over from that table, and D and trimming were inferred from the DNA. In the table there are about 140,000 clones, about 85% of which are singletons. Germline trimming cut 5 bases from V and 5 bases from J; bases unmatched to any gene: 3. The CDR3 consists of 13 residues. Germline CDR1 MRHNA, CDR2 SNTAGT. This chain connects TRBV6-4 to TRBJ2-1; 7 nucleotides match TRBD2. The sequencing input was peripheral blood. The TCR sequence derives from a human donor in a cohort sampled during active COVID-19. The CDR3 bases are TGTGCCAGCAGTTCCCTAGCGGACAATGAGCAGTTCTTC. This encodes CASSSLADNEQFF.